This T cell receptor (beta chain) was identified during a study of beta chain features in type 1 diabetes. Whole-study context: Sorted cells from all samples, numbering almost 110 million, were examined.

Study-wide findings and caveats: An over-representation of cells with high TCR expression could result from cDNA sequencing. Reduced insertions and increased deletions marked VDJ junctions in type 1 diabetes patients. Moderately but significantly shorter TCRB CDR3s were found in Type 1 diabetes patients in all four CD4+ subsets.

Expressed TCRB transcripts got sequenced, as all isolated RNA was reverse transcribed. Assay used: immunoSEQ multiplex PCR; TCRdb lists only in-frame clones, some missing. The sample records around 280,000 clones, approximately 15% being singletons. In the case of this clone: Its antigen is undetermined.

The CDR3 extends over 14 amino acids. In germline, CDR1 is SGHAT, CDR2 FQNNGV. The ends were cut back, 6 bases at V and 1 base at J, with 13 bases in the middle. Based on CD45RO/CCR7/CD25/CD127/CD95/CD27, CD4+ regulatory, stem cell-like memory, naive and central memory cells were sorted. V gene TRBV11-2 combines with J gene TRBJ2-7, with a possible D match to TRBD1 (5 bases). The sequenced sample was naive CD4+ T cells from blood. The origin of this receptor is a young man with type 1 diabetes. For the CDR3, the DNA is TGTGCCAGCAGGACCCAGGGATCGTCCTACGAGCAGTACTTC. This translates into CASRTQGSSYEQYF. The full variable domain, its missing parts supplied by reference TRBV11-2 and TRBJ2-7, is EAGVAQSPRYKIIEKRQSVAFWCNPISGHATLYWYQQILGQGPKLLIQFQNNGVVDDSQLPKDRFSAERLKGVDSTLKIQPAKLEDSAVYLCASRTQGSSYEQYFGPGTRLTVT.